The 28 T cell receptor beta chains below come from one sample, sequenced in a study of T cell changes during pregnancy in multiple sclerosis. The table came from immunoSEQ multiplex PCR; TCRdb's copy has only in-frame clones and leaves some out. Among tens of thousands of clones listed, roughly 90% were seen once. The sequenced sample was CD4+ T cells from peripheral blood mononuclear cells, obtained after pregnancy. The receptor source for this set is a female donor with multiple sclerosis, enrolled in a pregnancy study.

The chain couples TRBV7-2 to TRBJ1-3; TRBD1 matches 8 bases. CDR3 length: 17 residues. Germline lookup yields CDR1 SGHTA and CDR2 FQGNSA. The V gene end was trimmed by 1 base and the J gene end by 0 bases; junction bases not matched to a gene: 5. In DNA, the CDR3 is TGTGCCAGCAGCTTAGTGGCCACAGGGGGCTCTGGAAACACCATATATTTT. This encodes CASSLVATGGSGNTIYF.

The CDR3 loop is CAILDRTPAGNNEQFF. The DNA for the CDR3 is TGTGCCATCCTCGACAGGACCCCAGCAGGAAACAATGAGCAGTTCTTC. The chain recombines TRBV7-2 with TRBJ2-1, with D perhaps matching TRBD1 (6 bases). Per germline, CDR1 SGHTA and CDR2 FQGNSA. This CDR3 comprises 16 residues. The ends were cut back, 10 bases at V and 5 bases at J, with 24 bases in the middle.

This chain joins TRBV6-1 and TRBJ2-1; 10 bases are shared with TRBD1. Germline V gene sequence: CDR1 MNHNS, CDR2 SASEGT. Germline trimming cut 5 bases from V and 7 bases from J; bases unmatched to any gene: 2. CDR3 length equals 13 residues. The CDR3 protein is CASSKDRGNEQFF. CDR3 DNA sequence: TGTGCCAGCAGTAAGGACAGGGGGAATGAGCAGTTCTTC.

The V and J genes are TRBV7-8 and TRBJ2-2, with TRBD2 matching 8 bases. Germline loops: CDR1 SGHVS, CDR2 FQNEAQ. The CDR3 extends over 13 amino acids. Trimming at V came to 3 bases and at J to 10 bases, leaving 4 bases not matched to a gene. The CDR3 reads CASSFPGGLELFF. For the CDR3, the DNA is TGTGCCAGCAGCTTTCCGGGGGGGCTGGAGCTGTTTTTT.

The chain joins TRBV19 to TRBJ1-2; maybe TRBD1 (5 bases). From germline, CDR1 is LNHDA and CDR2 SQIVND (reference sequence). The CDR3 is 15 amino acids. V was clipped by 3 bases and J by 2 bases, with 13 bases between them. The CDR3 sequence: CASSMGPGANYGYTF. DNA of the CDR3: TGTGCCAGTAGTATGGGACCGGGAGCCAACTATGGCTACACCTTC.

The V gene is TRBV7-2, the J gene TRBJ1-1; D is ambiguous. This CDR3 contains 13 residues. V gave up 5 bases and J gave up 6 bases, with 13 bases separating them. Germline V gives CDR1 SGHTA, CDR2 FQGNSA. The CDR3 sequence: CASSPREMAEAFF. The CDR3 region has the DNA TGTGCCAGCAGCCCGAGAGAAATGGCTGAAGCTTTCTTT.

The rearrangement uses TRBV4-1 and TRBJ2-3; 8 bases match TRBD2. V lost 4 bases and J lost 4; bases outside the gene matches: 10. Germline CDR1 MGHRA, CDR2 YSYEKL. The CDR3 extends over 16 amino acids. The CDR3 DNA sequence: TGCGCCAGCAGCCCGGGGACGGGGGGGCCACCAGATACGCAGTATTTT. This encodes CASSPGTGGPPDTQYF.

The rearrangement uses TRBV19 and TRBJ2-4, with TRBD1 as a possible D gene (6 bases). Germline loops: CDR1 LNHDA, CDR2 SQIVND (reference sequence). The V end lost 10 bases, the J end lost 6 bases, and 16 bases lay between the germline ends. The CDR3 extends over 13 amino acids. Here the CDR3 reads CATGMGAPNIQYF. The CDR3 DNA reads TGTGCCACCGGGATGGGGGCGCCAAACATTCAGTACTTC. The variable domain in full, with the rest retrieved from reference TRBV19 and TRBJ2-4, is DGGITQSPKYLFRKEGQNVTLSCEQNLNHDAMYWYRQDPGQGLRLIYYSQIVNDFQKGDIAEGYSVSREKKESFPLTVTSAQKNPTAFYLCATGMGAPNIQYFGAGTRLSVL.

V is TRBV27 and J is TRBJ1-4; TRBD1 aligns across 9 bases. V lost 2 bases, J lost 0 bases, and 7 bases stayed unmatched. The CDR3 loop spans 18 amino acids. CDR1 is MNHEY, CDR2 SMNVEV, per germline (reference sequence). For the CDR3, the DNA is TGTGCCAGCAGTTTAGGCGGACAGGGGCTGGCAACTAATGAAAAACTGTTTTTT. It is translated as CASSLGGQGLATNEKLFF.

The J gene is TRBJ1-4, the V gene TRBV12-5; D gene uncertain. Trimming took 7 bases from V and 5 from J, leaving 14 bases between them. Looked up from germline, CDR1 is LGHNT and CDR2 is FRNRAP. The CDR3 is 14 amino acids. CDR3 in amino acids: CASAKGGGNEKLFF. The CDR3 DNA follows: TGTGCTAGTGCCAAAGGAGGAGGAAATGAAAAACTGTTTTTT.

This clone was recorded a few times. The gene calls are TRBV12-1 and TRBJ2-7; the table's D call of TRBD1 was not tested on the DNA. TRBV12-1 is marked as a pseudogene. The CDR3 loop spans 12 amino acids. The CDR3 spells CASSLTGDEQYF. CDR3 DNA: TGTGCCAGCAGCTTGACAGGGGACGAGCAGTACTTC.

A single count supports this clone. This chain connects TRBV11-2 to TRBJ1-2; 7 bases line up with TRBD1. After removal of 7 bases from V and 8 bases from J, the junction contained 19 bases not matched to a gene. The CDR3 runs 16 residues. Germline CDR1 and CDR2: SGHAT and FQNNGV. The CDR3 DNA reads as TGTGCCAGCATCCTAACTTGGGACAGCGCCCGGAGCGGCTACACCTTC. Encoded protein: CASILTWDSARSGYTF.

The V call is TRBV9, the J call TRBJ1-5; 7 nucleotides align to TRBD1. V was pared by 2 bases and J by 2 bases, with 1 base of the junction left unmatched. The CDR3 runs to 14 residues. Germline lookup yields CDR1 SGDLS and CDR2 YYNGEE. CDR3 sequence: CASSVGQGNQPQHF. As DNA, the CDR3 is TGTGCCAGCAGCGTCGGACAGGGCAATCAGCCCCAGCATTTT.

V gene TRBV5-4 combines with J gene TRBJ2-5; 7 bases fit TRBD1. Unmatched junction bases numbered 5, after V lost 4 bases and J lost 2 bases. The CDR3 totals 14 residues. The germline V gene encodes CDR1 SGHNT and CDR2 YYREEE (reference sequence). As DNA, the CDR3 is TGTGCCAGCAGCCCGGGACAGTCGCAAGAGACCCAGTACTTC. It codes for CASSPGQSQETQYF.

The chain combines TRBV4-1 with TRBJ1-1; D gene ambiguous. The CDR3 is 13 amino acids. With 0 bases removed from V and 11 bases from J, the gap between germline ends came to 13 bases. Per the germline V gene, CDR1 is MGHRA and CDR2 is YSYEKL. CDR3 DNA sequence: TGCGCCAGCAGCCAAGATCCCCTGTCGAGGGCTTTCTTT. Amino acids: CASSQDPLSRAFF.

The CDR3 nucleotides read TGTGCCAGCAGACAGGGAGGGTCTGGAAACACCATATATTTT. It translates to CASRQGGSGNTIYF. The rearrangement joins TRBV6-5 to TRBJ1-3; a weak D match, TRBD1 (6 bases). The CDR3 covers 14 residues. Germline loops: CDR1 MNHEY, CDR2 SVGAGI. V lost 6 bases and J 1 base, leaving 10 bases between the germline ends.

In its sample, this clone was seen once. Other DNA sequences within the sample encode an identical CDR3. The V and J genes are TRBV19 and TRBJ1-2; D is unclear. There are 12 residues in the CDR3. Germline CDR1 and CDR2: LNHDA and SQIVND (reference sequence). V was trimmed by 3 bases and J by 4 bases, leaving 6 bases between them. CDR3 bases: TGTGCCAGTAGTATCTCCGTCTATGGCTACACCTTC. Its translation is CASSISVYGYTF.

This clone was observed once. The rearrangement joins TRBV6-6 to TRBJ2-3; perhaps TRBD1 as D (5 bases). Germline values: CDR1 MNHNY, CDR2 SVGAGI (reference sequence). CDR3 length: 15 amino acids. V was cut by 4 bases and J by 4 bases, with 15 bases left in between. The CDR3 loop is CASSLGQGSPDTQYF. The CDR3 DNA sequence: TGTGCCAGCAGTTTGGGCCAGGGTTCTCCAGATACGCAGTATTTT.

The chain's CDR3 is CASSQDGRGVYSGANVLTF. As DNA, the CDR3 is TGCGCCAGCAGCCAAGATGGGAGGGGGGTCTACTCTGGGGCCAACGTCCTGACTTTC. This rearrangement joins TRBV4-1 to TRBJ2-6, with TRBD2 as a possible D gene (7 bases). This CDR3 spans 19 amino acids. Trimming took off 0 bases at V and 0 bases at J, with 15 bases between the two ends. The germline gives CDR1 MGHRA, CDR2 YSYEKL.

CDR3 residues: CASSLAERYEQYF. CDR3 nucleotide sequence: TGTGCCAGCAGCTTGGCAGAACGCTACGAGCAGTACTTC. The rearrangement uses TRBV7-6 and TRBJ2-7; D call uncertain. The CDR3 sequence is 13 residues long. The V gene's germline CDR1 is SGHVS and CDR2 FNYEAQ. Trimming took off 3 bases at V and 3 bases at J, with 9 bases between the two ends.

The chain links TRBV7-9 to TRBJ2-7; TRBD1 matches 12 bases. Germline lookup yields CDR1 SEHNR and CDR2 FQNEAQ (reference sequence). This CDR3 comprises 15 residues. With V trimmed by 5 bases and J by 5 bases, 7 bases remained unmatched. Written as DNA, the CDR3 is TGTGCCAGCAGCCGACCCGGGACAGGGGGCCACGAGCAGTACTTC. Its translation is CASSRPGTGGHEQYF.

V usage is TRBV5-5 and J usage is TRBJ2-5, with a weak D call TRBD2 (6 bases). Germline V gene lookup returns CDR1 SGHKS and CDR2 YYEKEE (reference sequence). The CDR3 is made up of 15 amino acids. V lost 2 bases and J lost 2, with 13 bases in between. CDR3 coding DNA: TGTGCCAGCAGCTTACTCGCGGGGATACAAGAGACCCAGTACTTC. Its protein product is CASSLLAGIQETQYF. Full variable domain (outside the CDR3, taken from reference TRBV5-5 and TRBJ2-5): DAGVTQSPTHLIKTRGQQVTLRCSPISGHKSVSWYQQVLGQGPQFIFQYYEKEERGRGNFPDRFSARQFPNYSSELNVNALLLGDSALYLCASSLLAGIQETQYFGPGTRLLVL.

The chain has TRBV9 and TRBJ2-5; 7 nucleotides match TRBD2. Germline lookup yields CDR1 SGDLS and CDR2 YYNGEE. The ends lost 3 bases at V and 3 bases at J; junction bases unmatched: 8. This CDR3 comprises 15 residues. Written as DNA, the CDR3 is TGTGCCAGCAGCGGAATCCCCGGGACTAAAGAGACCCAGTACTTC. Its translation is CASSGIPGTKETQYF.

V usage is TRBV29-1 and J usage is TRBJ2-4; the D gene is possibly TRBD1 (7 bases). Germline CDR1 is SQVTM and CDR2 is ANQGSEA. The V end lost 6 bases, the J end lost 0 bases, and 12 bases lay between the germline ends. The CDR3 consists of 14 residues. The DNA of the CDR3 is TGCAGCGTCAGGGGGAGGTTAGCCAAAAACATTCAGTACTTC. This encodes CSVRGRLAKNIQYF.

DNA of the CDR3: TGTGCCAGCAGCCCAAAGGGACAGGGAAAAGCTTTCTTT. This codes for CASSPKGQGKAFF. V and J are TRBV5-4 and TRBJ1-1; 9 bases align to TRBD1. The CDR3 is 13 amino acids. CDR1 SGHNT and CDR2 YYREEE come from the germline V gene (reference sequence). The V gene end was trimmed by 4 bases and the J gene end by 9 bases; junction bases not matched to a gene: 7.

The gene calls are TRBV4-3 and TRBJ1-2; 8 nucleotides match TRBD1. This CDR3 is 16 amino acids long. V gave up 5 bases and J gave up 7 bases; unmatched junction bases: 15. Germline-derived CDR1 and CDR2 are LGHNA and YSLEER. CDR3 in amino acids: CASSLSGTGHPLGYTF. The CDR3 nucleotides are TGCGCCAGCAGCTTATCCGGGACAGGTCATCCCCTTGGCTACACCTTC.

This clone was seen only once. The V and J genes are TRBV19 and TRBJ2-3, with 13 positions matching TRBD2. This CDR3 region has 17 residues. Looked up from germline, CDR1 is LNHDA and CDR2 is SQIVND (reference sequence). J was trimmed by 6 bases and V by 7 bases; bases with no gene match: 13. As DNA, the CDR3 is TGTGCCAGTACGAGGACTAGCGGGGGAAACTACCGGGATACGCAGTATTTT. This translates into CASTRTSGGNYRDTQYF.

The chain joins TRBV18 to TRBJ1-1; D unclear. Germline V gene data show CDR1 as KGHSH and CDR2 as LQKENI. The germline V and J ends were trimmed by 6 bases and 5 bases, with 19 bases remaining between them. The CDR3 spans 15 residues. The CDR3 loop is CASSLLGVRGTEAFF. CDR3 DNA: TGTGCCAGCTCGCTGCTTGGGGTGCGGGGAACTGAAGCTTTCTTT.